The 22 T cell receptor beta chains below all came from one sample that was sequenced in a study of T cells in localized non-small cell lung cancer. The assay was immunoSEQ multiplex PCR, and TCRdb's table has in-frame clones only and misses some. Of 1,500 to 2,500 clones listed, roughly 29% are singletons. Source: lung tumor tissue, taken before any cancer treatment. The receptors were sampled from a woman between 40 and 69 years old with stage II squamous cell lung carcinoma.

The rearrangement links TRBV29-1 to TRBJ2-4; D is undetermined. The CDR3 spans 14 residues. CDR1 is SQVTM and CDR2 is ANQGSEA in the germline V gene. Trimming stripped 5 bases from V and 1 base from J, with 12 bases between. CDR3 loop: CSVTPEGAKNIQYF. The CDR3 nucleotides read TGCAGCGTTACTCCTGAAGGGGCCAAAAACATTCAGTACTTC. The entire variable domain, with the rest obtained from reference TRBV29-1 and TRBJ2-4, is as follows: SAVISQKPSRDICQRGTSLTIQCQVDSQVTMMFWYRQQPGQSLTLIATANQGSEATYESGFVIDKFPISRPNLTFSTLTVSNMSPEDSSIYLCSVTPEGAKNIQYFGAGTRLSVL.

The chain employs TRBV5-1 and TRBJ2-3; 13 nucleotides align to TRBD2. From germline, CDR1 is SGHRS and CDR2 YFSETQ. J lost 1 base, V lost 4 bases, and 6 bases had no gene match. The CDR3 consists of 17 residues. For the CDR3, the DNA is TGCGCCAGCAGCCCTGGGACTAGCGGGACTGGCACAGATACGCAGTATTTT. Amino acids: CASSPGTSGTGTDTQYF.

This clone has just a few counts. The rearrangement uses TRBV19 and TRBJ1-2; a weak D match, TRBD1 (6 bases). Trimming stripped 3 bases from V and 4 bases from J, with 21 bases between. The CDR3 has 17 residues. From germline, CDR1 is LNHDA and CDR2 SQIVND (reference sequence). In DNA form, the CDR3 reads TGTGCCAGTAGTATTCCGCTGGGAGGGGGTAACGCCTATGGCTACACCTTC. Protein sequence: CASSIPLGGGNAYGYTF.

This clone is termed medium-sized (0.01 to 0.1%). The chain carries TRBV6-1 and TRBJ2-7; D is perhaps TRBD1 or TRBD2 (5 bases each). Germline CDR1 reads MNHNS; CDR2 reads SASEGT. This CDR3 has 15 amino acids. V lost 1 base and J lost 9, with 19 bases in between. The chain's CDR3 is CASSEEVRGLGRQYF. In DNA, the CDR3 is TGTGCCAGCAGTGAAGAGGTCCGAGGTTTGGGACGGCAGTACTTC.

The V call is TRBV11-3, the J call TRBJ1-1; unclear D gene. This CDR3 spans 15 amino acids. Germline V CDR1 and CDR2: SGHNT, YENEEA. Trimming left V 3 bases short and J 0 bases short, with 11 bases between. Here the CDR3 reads CASSFTVRMNTEAFF. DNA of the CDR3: TGTGCCAGCAGCTTTACAGTCCGAATGAACACTGAAGCTTTCTTT.

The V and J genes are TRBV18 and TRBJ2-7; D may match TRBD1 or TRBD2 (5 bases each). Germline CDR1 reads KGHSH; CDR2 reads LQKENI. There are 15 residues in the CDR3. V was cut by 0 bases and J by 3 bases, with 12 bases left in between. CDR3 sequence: CASSPPDRGDYEQYF. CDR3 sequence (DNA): TGTGCCAGCTCACCACCTGACAGAGGGGACTACGAGCAGTACTTC.

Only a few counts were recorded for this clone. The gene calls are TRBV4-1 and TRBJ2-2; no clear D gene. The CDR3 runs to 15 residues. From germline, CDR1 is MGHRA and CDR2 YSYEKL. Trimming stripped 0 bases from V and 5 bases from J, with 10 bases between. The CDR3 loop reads CASSQDSAYTGELFF. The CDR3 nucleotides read TGCGCCAGCAGCCAAGATTCAGCGTATACCGGGGAGCTGTTTTTT.

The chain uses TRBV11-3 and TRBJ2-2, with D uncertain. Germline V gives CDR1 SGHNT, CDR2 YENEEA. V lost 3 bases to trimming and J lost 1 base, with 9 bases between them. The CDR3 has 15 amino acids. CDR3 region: CASSFGPLNTGELFF. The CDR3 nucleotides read TGTGCCAGCAGCTTCGGGCCATTGAACACCGGGGAGCTGTTTTTT.

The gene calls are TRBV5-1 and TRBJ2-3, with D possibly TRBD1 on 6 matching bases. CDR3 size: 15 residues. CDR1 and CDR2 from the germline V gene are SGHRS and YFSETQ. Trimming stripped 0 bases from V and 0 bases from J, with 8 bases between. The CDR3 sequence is CASSLGGQSTDTQYF. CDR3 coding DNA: TGCGCCAGCAGCTTGGGTGGACAGAGCACAGATACGCAGTATTTT.

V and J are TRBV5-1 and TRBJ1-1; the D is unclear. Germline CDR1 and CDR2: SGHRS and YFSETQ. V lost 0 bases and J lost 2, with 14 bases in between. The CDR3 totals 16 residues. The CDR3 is CASSLGRALGNTEAFF. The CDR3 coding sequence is TGCGCCAGCAGCTTGGGCCGGGCTTTGGGAAACACTGAAGCTTTCTTT.

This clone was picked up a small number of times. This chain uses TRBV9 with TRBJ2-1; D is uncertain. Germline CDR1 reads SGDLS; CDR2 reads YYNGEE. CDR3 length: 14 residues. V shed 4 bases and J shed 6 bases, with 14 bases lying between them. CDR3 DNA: TGTGCCAGCAGCCCATGGGTCTCCGGCAATGAGCAGTTCTTC. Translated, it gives CASSPWVSGNEQFF.

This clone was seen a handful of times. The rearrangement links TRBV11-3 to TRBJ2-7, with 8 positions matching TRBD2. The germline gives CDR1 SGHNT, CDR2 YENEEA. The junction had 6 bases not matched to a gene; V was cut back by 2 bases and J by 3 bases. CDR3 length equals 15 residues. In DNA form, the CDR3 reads TGTGCCAGCAGCTTAAGGGGCGGGAGGCTCTACGAGCAGTACTTC. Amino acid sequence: CASSLRGGRLYEQYF.

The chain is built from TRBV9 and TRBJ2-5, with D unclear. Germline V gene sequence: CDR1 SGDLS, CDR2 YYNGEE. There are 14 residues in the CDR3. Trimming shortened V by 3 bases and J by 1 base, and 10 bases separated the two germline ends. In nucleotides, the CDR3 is TGTGCCAGCAGCGGAAACATTGGCCAAGAGACCCAGTACTTC. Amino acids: CASSGNIGQETQYF. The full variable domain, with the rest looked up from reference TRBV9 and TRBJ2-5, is DSGVTQTPKHLITATGQRVTLRCSPRSGDLSVYWYQQSLDQGLQFLIQYYNGEERAKGNILERFSAQQFPDLHSELNLSSLELGDSALYFCASSGNIGQETQYFGPGTRLLVL.

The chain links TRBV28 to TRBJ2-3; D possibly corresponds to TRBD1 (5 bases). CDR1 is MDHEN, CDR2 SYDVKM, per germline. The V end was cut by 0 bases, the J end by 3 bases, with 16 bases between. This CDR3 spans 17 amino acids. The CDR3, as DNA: TGTGCCAGCAGTTTATGGGCCGCGCGGCAGGGAACAGATACGCAGTATTTT. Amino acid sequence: CASSLWAARQGTDTQYF.

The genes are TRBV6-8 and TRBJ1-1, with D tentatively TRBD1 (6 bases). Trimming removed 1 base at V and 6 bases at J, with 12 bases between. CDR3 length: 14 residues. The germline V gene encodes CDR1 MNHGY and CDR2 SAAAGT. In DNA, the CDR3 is TGTGCCAGCAGTTACTTACAGGGAAACTCTGAAGCTTTCTTT. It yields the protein CASSYLQGNSEAFF.

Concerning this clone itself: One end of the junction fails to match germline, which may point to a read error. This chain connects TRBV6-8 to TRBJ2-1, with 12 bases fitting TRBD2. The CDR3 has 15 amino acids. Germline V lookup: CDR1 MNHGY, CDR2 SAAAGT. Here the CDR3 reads CAISVPSGRAHEQFF. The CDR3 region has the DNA TGTGCCATCAGTGTACCTAGCGGGAGGGCTCATGAGCAGTTCTTC.

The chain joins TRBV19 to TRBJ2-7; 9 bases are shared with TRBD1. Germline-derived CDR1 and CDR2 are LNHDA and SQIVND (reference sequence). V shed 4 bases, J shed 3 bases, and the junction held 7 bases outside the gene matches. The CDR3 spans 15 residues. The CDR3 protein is CASSTTGGRGYEQYF. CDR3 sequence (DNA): TGTGCCAGTAGTACCACAGGGGGCAGAGGCTACGAGCAGTACTTC.

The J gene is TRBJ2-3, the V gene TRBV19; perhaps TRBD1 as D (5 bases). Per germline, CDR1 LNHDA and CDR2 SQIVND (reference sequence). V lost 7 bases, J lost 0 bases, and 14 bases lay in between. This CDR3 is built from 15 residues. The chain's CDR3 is CASTQGIGSTDTQYF. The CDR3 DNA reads TGTGCCAGTACCCAGGGTATTGGGAGCACAGATACGCAGTATTTT.

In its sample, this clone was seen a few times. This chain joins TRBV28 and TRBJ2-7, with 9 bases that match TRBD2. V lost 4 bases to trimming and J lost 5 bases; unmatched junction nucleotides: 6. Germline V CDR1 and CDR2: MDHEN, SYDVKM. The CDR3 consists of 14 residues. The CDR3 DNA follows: TGTGCCAGCAGTTCTAGCGGGGTAGGGGACGAGCAGTACTTC. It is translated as CASSSSGVGDEQYF.

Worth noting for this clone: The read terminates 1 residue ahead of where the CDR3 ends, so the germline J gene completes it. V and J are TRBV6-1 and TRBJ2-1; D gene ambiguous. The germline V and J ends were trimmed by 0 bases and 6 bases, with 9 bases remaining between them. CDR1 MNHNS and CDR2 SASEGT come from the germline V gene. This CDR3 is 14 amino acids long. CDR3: CASSEASGPNEQFF. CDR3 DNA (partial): TGTGCCAGCAGTGAAGCATCAGGCCCCAATGAGCAGTTC.

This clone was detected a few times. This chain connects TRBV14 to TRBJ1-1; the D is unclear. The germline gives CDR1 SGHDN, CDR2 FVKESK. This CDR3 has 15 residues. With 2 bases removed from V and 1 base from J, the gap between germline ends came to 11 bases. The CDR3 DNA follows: TGTGCCAGCAGCCAATCAATGTCCCGGAACACTGAAGCTTTCTTT. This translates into CASSQSMSRNTEAFF.

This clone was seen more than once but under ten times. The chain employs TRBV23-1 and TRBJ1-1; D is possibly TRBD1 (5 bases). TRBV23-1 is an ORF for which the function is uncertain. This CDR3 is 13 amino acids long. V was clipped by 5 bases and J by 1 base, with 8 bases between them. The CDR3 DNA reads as TGCGCCAGCAGTGGGGCCAGGAACACTGAAGCTTTCTTT. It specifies CASSGARNTEAFF.